The source of this TCR beta chain is a study of blood T cell repertoires in COVID-19. For the study at large: The samples span acute and convalescent COVID-19 from the United States, Italy and Spain. The cDNA or gDNA used as material had been derived from T cells, B-cell-depleted T cells, or PBMCs.

Germline V gene data show CDR1 as SGHAT and CDR2 as FQNNGV. V was clipped by 1 base and J by 1 base, with 7 bases between them. This CDR3 comprises 14 residues. Per the study methods: Cell counts per sample came from amplifying reference gene primers. TCRdb's table, derived via immunoSEQ multiplex PCR, lists solely in-frame clones and lacks some. The V and J calls and clone size come from that table; D and trimming were worked out from the DNA. The data hold around 65,000 clones, with around four fifths observed a single time. Specimen: peripheral blood. The V and J genes are TRBV11-2 and TRBJ2-5; TRBD2 might be the D (6 bases). This sequence originates from a man in his 70s with acute or convalescent COVID-19. CDR3 in amino acids: CASSLVGGQETQYF. The CDR3 coding sequence is TGTGCCAGCAGCTTAGTGGGGGGCCAAGAGACCCAGTACTTC.